This T cell receptor (beta chain) was sequenced for a study of blood T cell repertoires in COVID-19. Original data processing: Amplification from reference gene primers served as the basis for estimated nucleated cell counts. Produced via immunoSEQ multiplex PCR; TCRdb's table is partial and in-frame only. V and J calls and clone size come straight from that table; D and trimming were deduced from the DNA. The table lists approximately 300,000 clones, approximately 84% of them singletons, with around 9.3% in the top ten. The CDR3 totals 13 residues. Germline V gene lookup returns CDR1 SQVTM and CDR2 ANQGSEA. Individuals drawn from approximately 26 US areas were roughly 18 to 95 years old. Grouping used clinical history reported by participants in a survey and questionnaire. Two consecutive negative NP/OP PCR tests, clearance, or resolved symptoms defined Cohort 3 recovery.

J is TRBJ2-7 and V is TRBV29-1, with 10 bases lining up with TRBD1. The clonotype was recovered from a woman aged 18 to 35 who had recovered from COVID-19. Sequencing was performed on PBMCs or T cells enriched from blood (not recorded which). The CDR3 spells CSRGQGTPYEQYF. The CDR3 DNA is TGCAGTCGGGGACAGGGGACCCCCTACGAGCAGTACTTC.